This T cell receptor (beta chain) emerged from a study of cytomegalovirus exposure and HLA in healthy donors. General study points: Per a later analysis, HLA-associated TCR beta chains showed more clonal expansion than other, equally common TCR beta chains. The presence/absence work took it that sequencing depth was about the same across donors.

Germline loops: CDR1 SGHNT, CDR2 YENEEA. The CDR3 consists of 13 residues. Trimming at V came to 5 bases and at J to 2 bases, leaving 1 base not matched to a gene. In regard to this clone: What it binds is unknown.

Primers: 60 Vbeta forward and 13 Jbeta reverse. Assay used: immunoSEQ multiplex PCR; TCRdb lists only in-frame clones, some missing. The profile shows around 76,000 clones, 78% of them singletons. The sequenced sample consisted of PBMCs. This chain joins TRBV11-3 and TRBJ2-3; 7 bases are a match to TRBD1. The clonotype was recovered from a woman aged 40 to 55 in good health and CMV-seropositive. CDR3 in DNA: TGTGCCAGCAGCCAGGGGGTCACAGATACGCAGTATTTT. This gives the protein CASSQGVTDTQYF.